The entry below gives a single TCR beta chain sequence along with its context. What it recognizes is unknown. The sample originates from a study of type 1 and type 2 diabetes patients. Study as a whole: Donors were type 1 diabetes, type 2 diabetes, or nondiabetic controls. General study findings and limits: Type 2 diabetes repertoires were more diverse than type 1 diabetes repertoires. Type 2 diabetes and control V and J usage correlated highly, around 0.97.

PCR was run on genomic DNA. The TCR beta CDR3 region was amplified using 30 forward and 13 reverse primers. MiXCR was run by TCRdb on the multiplex PCR reads, yielding one entry per CDR3 protein. The data contain approximately 260,000 distinct CDR3 sequences, around 47% of them singletons. Germline-derived CDR1 and CDR2 are DFQATT and SNEGSKA (reference sequence). The trim removed 5 bases at V and 7 bases at J, leaving 5 bases unmatched. This CDR3 contains 12 residues. The receptor comes from a man aged 18 to 30 with type 2 diabetes. This sequence joins TRBV20-1 and TRBJ2-5; 9 bases fit TRBD1. Material for sequencing was peripheral blood mononuclear cells (PBMCs). CDR3 sequence (DNA): TGCAGTGCTTGGGACAGGGAGTGGACCCAGTACTTC. This gives the protein CSAWDREWTQYF.